The present T cell receptor (beta chain) was sequenced within a study of cytomegalovirus exposure and HLA in healthy donors. Overall study results and limits: Among TCR sequences, most were rare, though some public TCRs appeared in many donors.

The CDR3 runs to 14 residues. J was trimmed by 7 bases and V by 4 bases; bases with no gene match: 5. CDR1 and CDR2 (germline): MNHEY, SMNVEV (reference sequence). Points on this clone: As yet, its antigen is unknown.

Primers: 60 Vbeta forward and 13 Jbeta reverse. The assay was immunoSEQ multiplex PCR, and TCRdb's table has in-frame clones only and misses some. The sample lists around 200,000 clones, just over 75% occurring once. Sequencing was performed on PBMCs. The chain carries TRBV27 and TRBJ2-1, with 9 bases matching TRBD1. This receptor was identified in a man aged 25-45 years in good health and CMV-seronegative. The CDR3 loop is CASSSGTGKNEQFF. CDR3 DNA: TGTGCCAGCAGTTCCGGGACAGGGAAGAATGAGCAGTTCTTC.